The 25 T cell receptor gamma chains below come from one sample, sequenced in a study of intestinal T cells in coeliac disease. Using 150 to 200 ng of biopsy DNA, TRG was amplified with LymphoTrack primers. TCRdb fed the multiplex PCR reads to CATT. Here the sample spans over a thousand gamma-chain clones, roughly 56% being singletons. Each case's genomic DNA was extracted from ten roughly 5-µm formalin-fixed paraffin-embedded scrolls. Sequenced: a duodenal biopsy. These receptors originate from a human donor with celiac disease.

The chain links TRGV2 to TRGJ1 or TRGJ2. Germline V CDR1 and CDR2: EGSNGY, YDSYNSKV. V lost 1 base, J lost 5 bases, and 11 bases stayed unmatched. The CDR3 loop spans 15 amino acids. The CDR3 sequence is CATWDGLQTNYKKLF. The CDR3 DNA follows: TGTGCCACCTGGGACGGACTCCAGACGAATTATAAGAAACTCTTT.

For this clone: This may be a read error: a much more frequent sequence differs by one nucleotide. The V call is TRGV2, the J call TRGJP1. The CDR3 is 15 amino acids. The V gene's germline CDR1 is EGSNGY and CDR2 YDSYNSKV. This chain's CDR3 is CATWDGDTTGRFKIF. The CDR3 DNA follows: TGTGCCACCTGGGACGGAGATACCACTGGTCGGTTCAAGATATTT.

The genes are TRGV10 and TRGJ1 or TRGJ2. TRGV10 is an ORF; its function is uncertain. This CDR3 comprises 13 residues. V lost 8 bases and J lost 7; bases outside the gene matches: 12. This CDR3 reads CAAWDSTGYKKLF. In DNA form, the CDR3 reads TGTGCTGCGTGGGACTCAACAGGGTATAAGAAACTCTTT.

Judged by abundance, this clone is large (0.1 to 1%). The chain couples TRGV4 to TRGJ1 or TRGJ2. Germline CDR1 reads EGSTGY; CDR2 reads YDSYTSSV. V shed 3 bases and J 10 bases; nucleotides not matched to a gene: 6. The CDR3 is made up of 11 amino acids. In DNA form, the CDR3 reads TGTGCCACCTGGGATTTTTGGAAGAAACTCTTT. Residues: CATWDFWKKLF.

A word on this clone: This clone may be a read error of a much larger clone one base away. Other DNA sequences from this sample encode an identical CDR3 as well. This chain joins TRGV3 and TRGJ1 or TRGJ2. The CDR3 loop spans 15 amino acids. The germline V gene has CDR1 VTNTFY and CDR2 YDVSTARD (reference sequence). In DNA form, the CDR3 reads TGTGCCACCTGGGACAGGCCCACGAATTACTATAAGAAACTCTTT. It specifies CATWDRPTNYYKKLF.

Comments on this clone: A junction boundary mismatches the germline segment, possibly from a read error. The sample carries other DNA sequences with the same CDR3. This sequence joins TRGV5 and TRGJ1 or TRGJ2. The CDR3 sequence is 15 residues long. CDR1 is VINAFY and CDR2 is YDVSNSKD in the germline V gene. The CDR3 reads CATWDRLGEYYKKLF. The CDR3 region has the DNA TGTGCCACCTGGGACAGGCTCGGGGAATATTATAAGAAACTCTTC.

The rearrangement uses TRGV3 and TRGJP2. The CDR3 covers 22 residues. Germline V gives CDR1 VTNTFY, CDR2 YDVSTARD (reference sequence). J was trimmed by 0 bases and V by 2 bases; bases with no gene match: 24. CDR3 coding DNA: TGTGCCACCTGGGACAACCTATGGAGAATCCCCGAGAGCTATAGTAGTGATTGGATCAAGACGTTT. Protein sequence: CATWDNLWRIPESYSSDWIKTF.

This CDR3 reads CAPGRFKTF. In DNA, the CDR3 is TGTGCACCTGGGAGGTTCAAGACGTTT. The chain joins TRGV8 to TRGJP2. The CDR3 has 9 residues. Germline V gene lookup returns CDR1 VENAVY and CDR2 YDSYNSRV.

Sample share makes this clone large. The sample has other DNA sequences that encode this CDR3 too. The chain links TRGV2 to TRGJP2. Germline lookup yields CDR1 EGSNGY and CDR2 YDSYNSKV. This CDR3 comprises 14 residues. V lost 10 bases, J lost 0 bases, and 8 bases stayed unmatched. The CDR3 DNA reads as TGTGCCACTCGACTTTATAGTAGTGATTGGATCAAGACGTTT. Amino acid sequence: CATRLYSSDWIKTF.

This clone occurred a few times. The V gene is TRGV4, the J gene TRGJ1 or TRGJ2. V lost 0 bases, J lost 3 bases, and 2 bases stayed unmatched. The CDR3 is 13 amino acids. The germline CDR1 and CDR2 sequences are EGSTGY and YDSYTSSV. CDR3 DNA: TGTGCCACCTGGGATGGGCGTTATTATAAGAAACTCTTT. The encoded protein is CATWDGRYYKKLF.

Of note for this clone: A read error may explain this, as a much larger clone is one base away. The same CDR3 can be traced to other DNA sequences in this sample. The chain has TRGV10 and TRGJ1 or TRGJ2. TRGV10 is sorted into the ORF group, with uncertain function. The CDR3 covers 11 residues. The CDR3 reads CAAWDYYKKLF. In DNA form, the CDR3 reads TGTGCTGCGTGGGATTATTATAAGAAACTCTTC.

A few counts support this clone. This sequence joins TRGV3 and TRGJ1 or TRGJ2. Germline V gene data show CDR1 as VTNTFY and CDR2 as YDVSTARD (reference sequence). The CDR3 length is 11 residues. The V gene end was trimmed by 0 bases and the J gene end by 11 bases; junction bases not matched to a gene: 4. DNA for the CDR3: TGTGCCACCTGGGACAGGAACGAGAAACTCTTT. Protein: CATWDRNEKLF.

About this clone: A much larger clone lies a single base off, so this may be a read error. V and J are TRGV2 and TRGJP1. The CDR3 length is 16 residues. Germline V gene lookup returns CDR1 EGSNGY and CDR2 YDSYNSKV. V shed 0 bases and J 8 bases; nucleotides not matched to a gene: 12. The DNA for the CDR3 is TGTGCCACCTGGGACGGGCCCCGTATCAAAGGTTGGTTCAAGATATTT. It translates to CATWDGPRIKGWFKIF.

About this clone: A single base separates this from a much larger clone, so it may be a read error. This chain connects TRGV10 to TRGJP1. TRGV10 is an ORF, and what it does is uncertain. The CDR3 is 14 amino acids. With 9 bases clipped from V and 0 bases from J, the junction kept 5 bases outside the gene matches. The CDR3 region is CAACSHTTGWFKIF. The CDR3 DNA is TGTGCTGCGTGCTCACATACCACTGGTTGGTTCAAGATATTT.

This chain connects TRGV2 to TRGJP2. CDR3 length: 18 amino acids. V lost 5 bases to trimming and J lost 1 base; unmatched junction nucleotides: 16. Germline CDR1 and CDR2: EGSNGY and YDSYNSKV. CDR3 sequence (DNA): TGTGCCACCTGGGGACGGGTCGGGTTTTGTAGTAGTGATTGGATCAAGACGTTT. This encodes CATWGRVGFCSSDWIKTF.

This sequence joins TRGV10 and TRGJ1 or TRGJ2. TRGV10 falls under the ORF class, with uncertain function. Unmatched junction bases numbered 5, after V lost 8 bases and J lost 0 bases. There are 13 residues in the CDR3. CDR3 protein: CAAWAPNYYKKLF. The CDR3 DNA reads TGTGCTGCGTGGGCCCCGAATTATTATAAGAAACTCTTT.

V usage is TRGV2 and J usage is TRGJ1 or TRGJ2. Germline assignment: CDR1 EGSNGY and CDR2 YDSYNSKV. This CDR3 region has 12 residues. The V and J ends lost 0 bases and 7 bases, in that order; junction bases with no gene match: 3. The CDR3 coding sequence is TGTGCCACCTGGGACGGGGGGTATAAGAAACTCTTT. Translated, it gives CATWDGGYKKLF.

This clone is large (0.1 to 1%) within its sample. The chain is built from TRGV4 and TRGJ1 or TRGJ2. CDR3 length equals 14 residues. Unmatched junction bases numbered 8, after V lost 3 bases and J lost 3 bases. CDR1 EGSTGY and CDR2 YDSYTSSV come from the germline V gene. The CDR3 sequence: CATWDYCLYYKKLF. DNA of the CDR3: TGTGCCACCTGGGATTATTGCCTTTATTATAAGAAACTCTTT.

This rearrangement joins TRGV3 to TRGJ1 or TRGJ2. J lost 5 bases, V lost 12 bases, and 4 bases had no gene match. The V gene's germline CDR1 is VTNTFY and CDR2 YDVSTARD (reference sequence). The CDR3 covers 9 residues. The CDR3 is CADDYKKLF. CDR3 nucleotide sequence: TGTGCCGACGATTATAAGAAACTCTTT.

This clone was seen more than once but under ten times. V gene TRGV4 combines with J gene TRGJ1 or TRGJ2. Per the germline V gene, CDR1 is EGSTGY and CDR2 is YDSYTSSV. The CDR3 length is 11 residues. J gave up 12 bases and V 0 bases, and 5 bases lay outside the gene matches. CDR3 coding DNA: TGTGCCACCTGGGATGGGCCGGGGAAACTCTTT. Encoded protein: CATWDGPGKLF.

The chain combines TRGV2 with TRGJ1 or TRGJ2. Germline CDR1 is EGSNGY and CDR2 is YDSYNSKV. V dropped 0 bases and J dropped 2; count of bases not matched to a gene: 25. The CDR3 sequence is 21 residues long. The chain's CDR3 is CATWDGPYPSNPRSDYYKKLF. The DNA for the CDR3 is TGTGCCACCTGGGACGGGCCTTACCCCTCGAACCCCCGTTCGGATTATTATAAGAAACTCTTT.

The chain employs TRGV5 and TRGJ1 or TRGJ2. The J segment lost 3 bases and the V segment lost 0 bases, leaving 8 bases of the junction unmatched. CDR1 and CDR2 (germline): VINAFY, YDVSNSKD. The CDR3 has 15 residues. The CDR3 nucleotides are TGTGCCACCTGGGACAGGGACTTGAGTTATTATAAGAAACTCTTT. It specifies CATWDRDLSYYKKLF.

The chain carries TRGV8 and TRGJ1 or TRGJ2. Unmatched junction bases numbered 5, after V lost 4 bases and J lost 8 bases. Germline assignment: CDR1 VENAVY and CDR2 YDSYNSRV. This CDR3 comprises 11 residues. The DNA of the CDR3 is TGTGCCACCTGGGACCTCAATAAGAAACTCTTT. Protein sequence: CATWDLNKKLF.

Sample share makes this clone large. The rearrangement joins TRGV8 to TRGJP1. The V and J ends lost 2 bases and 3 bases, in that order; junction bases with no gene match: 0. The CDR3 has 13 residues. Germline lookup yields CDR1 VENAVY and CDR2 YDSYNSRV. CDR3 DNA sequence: TGTGCCACCTGGGATACCACTGGTTGGTTCAAGATATTT. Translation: CATWDTTGWFKIF.

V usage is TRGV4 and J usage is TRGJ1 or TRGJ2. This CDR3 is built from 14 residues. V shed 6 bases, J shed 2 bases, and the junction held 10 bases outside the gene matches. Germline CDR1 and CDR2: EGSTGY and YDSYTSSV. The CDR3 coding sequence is TGTGCCACCTGGAGGTGCTGGGATTATTATAAGAAACTCTTT. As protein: CATWRCWDYYKKLF.